The entry below gives a single T cell receptor beta chain sequence along with its context. As yet, its antigen is unknown. The repertoire was sequenced with immunoSEQ multiplex PCR; TCRdb's copy has only in-frame clones and lacks some. Of tens of thousands of clones listed, over 75% are singletons. This entry belongs to a study of OX40 agonist ivuxolimab in advanced cancers. Points from the study as a whole: By week 6 at 0.1 to 3.0 mg/kg, blood CD4+ and CD8+ T cells had expanded clonally. Nonresponders included some who also had low normalized T-cell clonal expansion. Relative to CD4+, CD8+ T cells held more expanded clones on average.

The cohort excluded patients with autoimmune disease history or systemic immunosuppression. The source was CD4+ or CD8+ T cells sorted from blood, collected in a trial of the OX40 agonist ivuxolimab. The receptor was derived from an adult with an advanced solid tumor such as melanoma, head and neck, liver or kidney cancer.

CDR3 sequence (DNA): TGTGCCAGCAGCCGACAGGTTCTTAATTCACCCCTCCACTTT. Translated: CASSRQVLNSPLHF. The J gene is TRBJ1-6, the V gene TRBV7-2; a possible D gene is TRBD1 (6 bases). The V gene's germline CDR1 is SGHTA and CDR2 FQGNSA. The CDR3 has 14 amino acids. V shed 5 bases and J shed 6 bases, with 11 bases lying between them.